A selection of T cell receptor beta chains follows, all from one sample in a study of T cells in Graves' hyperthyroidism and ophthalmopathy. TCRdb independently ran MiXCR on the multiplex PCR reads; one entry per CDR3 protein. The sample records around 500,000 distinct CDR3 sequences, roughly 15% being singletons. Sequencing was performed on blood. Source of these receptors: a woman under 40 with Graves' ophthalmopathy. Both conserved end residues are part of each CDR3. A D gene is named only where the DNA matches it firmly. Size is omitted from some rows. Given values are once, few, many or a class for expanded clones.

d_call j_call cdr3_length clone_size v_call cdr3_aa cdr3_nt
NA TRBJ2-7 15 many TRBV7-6 CASSLGPDTDYEQYF TGTGCCAGCAGCTTAGGCCCCGACACTGACTACGAGCAGTACTTC
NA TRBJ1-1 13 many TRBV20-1 CSAPELLNTEAFF TGCAGTGCCCCGGAGCTGCTGAACACTGAAGCTTTCTTT
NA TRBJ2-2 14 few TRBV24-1 CATSGQTSLGELFF TGTGCCACCAGTGGCCAGACTAGTCTCGGGGAGCTGTTTTTT
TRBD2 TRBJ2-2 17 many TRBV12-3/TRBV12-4 CASSLATSGRAGGELFF TGTGCCAGCAGTTTGGCGACTAGCGGGAGGGCCGGCGGGGAGCTGTTTTTT
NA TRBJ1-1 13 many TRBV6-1 CASSVTLNTEAFF TGTGCCAGCAGTGTGACATTGAACACTGAAGCTTTCTTT
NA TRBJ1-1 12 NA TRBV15 CATSRVPEEAFF TGTGCCACCAGCAGAGTGCCCGAAGAAGCTTTCTTT
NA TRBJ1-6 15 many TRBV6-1 CASRTGTRYNSPLHF TGTGCCAGTCGTACCGGGACAAGATATAATTCACCCCTCCACTTT
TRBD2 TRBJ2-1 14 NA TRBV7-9 CASSFRTSVDEQFF TGTGCCAGCAGCTTTAGGACTAGCGTGGATGAGCAGTTCTTC
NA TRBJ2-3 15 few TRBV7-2 CASSLAGVTGDTQYF TGTGCCAGCAGCTTAGCGGGAGTTACGGGGGATACGCAGTATTTT
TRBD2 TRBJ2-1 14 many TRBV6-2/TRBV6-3 CAGASGNSYNEQFF TGTGCCGGGGCTAGCGGGAATAGCTACAATGAGCAGTTCTTC
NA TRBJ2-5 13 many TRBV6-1 CASRTSGEETQYF TGTGCCAGCAGAACCTCAGGGGAAGAGACCCAGTACTTC
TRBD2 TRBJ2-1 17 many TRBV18 CASSPDESGRPYNEQFF TGTGCCAGCTCACCAGACGAAAGCGGGAGGCCCTACAATGAGCAGTTCTTC
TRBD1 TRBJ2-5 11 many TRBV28 CASSSRDRGYF TGTGCCAGCAGTTCCCGGGACAGGGGATACTTC
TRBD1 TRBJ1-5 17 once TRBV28 CASRFPGQGSINQPQHF TGTGCCAGCAGGTTCCCGGGACAGGGGTCGATCAATCAGCCCCAGCATTTT
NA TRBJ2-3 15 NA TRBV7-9 CASSVDSLVTDTQYF TGTGCCAGCAGCGTCGACTCCCTCGTGACAGATACGCAGTATTTT
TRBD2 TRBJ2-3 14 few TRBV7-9 CASSSGLALDTQYF TGTGCCAGCAGCTCCGGACTAGCGCTAGATACGCAGTATTTT
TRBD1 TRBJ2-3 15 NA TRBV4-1 CASGQYEGATDTQYF TGCGCCAGCGGCCAATATGAGGGGGCAACTGATACGCAGTATTTT
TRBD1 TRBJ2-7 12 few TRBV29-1 CSVRDRPNEQYF TGCAGCGTTAGGGACAGGCCCAACGAGCAGTACTTC
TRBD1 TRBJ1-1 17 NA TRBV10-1 CASTTKDRGRHNTEAFF TGCGCCAGCACCACGAAGGACAGGGGGCGACATAACACTGAAGCTTTCTTT
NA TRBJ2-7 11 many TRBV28 CASSTWGEQYF TGTGCCAGCAGTACTTGGGGGGAGCAGTACTTC